The 26 T cell receptor beta chains given below trace back to one sample, sequenced in a study of blood T cell repertoires in COVID-19. TCRdb keeps only in-frame clones here, not all; method: immunoSEQ multiplex PCR. The profile shows more than 80,000 clones, about 83% of them singletons. The sequencing sample was made of peripheral blood. These receptors were taken from a man aged 50 or older with active COVID-19.

This chain links TRBV29-1 with TRBJ2-3; TRBD2 aligns across 11 bases. The CDR3 is 17 residues long. The V gene end was trimmed by 7 bases and the J gene end by 3 bases; junction bases not matched to a gene: 15. Germline V CDR1 and CDR2: SQVTM, ANQGSEA. For the CDR3, the DNA is TGCAGCGGAACTAGCGGGGGACCTCGATCAAAAACAGATACGCAGTATTTT. Amino acid sequence: CSGTSGGPRSKTDTQYF.

The genes are TRBV30 and TRBJ1-5; tentatively, D is TRBD1 (5 bases). The CDR3 is 13 residues long. The germline V gene has CDR1 GTSNPN and CDR2 SVGIG (reference sequence). The V end was cut by 5 bases, the J end by 5 bases, with 13 bases between. CDR3 sequence: CAWGDGGDQPQHF. CDR3 in DNA: TGTGCCTGGGGTGACGGGGGTGATCAGCCCCAGCATTTT.

V usage is TRBV7-2 and J usage is TRBJ2-3; 8 bases line up with TRBD2. V was pared by 1 base and J by 6 bases, with 9 bases of the junction left unmatched. There are 16 residues in the CDR3. Germline V gene data show CDR1 as SGHTA and CDR2 as FQGNSA. The CDR3 spells CASSLEGLVGRDTQYF. CDR3 bases: TGTGCCAGCAGCTTAGAGGGACTAGTAGGAAGGGATACGCAGTATTTT. Supplemented by reference TRBV7-2 and TRBJ2-3, the full variable domain reads GAGVSQSPSNKVTEKGKDVELRCDPISGHTALYWYRQSLGQGLEFLIYFQGNSAPDKSGLPSDRFSAERTGGSVSTLTIQRTQQEDSAVYLCASSLEGLVGRDTQYFGPGTRLTVL.

V and J are TRBV28 and TRBJ2-1; TRBD2 is a possible D gene (5 bases). From germline, CDR1 is MDHEN and CDR2 SYDVKM. This CDR3 contains 15 residues. With 6 bases removed from V and 3 bases from J, the gap between germline ends came to 15 bases. The CDR3 bases are TGTGCCAGCAGGTACGAAACGGGGTACTACAATGAGCAGTTCTTC. Residues: CASRYETGYYNEQFF.

V is TRBV5-5 and J is TRBJ2-3; 12 bases are a match to TRBD2. Trimming cost V 0 bases and J 0 bases; bases outside gene matches: 5. The germline V gene has CDR1 SGHKS and CDR2 YYEKEE (reference sequence). The CDR3 is made up of 18 amino acids. CDR3 sequence (DNA): TGTGCCAGCAGCTTGGCTAGCGGGGGGGCCGGTAGCACAGATACGCAGTATTTT. Its translation is CASSLASGGAGSTDTQYF.

The gene calls are TRBV30 and TRBJ1-6; 8 bases map to TRBD1. From germline, CDR1 is GTSNPN and CDR2 SVGIG (reference sequence). This CDR3 has 15 amino acids. V lost 0 bases, J lost 8 bases, and 6 bases stayed unmatched. The CDR3 reads CAWSVRDRGHSPLHF. CDR3 nucleotides: TGTGCCTGGAGTGTACGAGACAGGGGCCATTCACCCCTCCACTTT.

V usage is TRBV7-2 and J usage is TRBJ1-2, with D unresolved. The CDR3 runs 17 residues. V lost 4 bases and J lost 6, with 24 bases in between. Germline assignment: CDR1 SGHTA and CDR2 FQGNSA. CDR3 loop: CASSYDSQSRGWDGYTF. CDR3 nucleotides: TGTGCCAGCAGCTATGACTCCCAATCCCGAGGGTGGGATGGCTACACCTTC.

This clone has more than one count but fewer than ten. The genes are TRBV4-3 and TRBJ1-2, with 8 bases aligning to TRBD1. J was trimmed by 8 bases and V by 1 base; bases with no gene match: 9. This CDR3 contains 15 residues. Germline CDR1 reads LGHNA; CDR2 reads YSLEER. CDR3 sequence reads: CASSQGLQGAEGYTF. The CDR3, as DNA: TGCGCCAGCAGCCAAGGTCTTCAGGGGGCTGAAGGCTACACCTTC.

V usage is TRBV11-3 and J usage is TRBJ2-7, with D possibly TRBD2 on 6 matching bases. Germline V gene data show CDR1 as SGHNT and CDR2 as YENEEA. Trimming removed 5 bases at V and 2 bases at J, with 13 bases between. The CDR3 contains 14 residues. In DNA, the CDR3 is TGTGCCAGCAGCCGCGGGACCGAAACCTACGAGCAGTACTTC. It is translated as CASSRGTETYEQYF.

The rearrangement uses TRBV7-8 and TRBJ2-5; 8 bases agree with TRBD2. Germline CDR1 SGHVS, CDR2 FQNEAQ. V shed 0 bases and J 1 base; nucleotides not matched to a gene: 4. The CDR3 extends over 16 amino acids. In DNA, the CDR3 is TGTGCCAGCAGCTTAGCGGCTAGCGGGTTCCAAGAGACCCAGTACTTC. This encodes CASSLAASGFQETQYF. The whole variable domain, remainder taken from reference TRBV7-8 and TRBJ2-5, is GAGVSQSPRYKVAKRGQDVALRCDPISGHVSLFWYQQALGQGPEFLTYFQNEAQLDKSGLPSDRFFAERPEGSVSTLKIQRTQQEDSAVYLCASSLAASGFQETQYFGPGTRLLVL.

This clone has a single count. The rearrangement joins TRBV5-1 to TRBJ2-5; 7 bases are shared with TRBD1. There are 13 residues in the CDR3. Germline assignment: CDR1 SGHRS and CDR2 YFSETQ. The ends lost 8 bases at V and 4 bases at J; junction bases unmatched: 8. CDR3 sequence: CASKNRGSETQYF. CDR3 sequence (DNA): TGCGCCAGTAAAAACAGGGGCTCAGAGACCCAGTACTTC.

This sequence joins TRBV5-1 and TRBJ2-7, with D possibly matching TRBD2 (6 bases). The V end lost 4 bases, the J end lost 5 bases, and 19 bases lay between the germline ends. Germline values: CDR1 SGHRS, CDR2 YFSETQ. The CDR3 loop spans 15 amino acids. This CDR3 reads CASSRTGTGQNEQYF. The CDR3 coding sequence is TGCGCCAGCAGCCGAACCGGGACTGGGCAAAACGAGCAGTACTTC.

The genes are TRBV24-1 and TRBJ2-5, with 14 bases fitting TRBD2. Germline assignment: CDR1 KGHDR and CDR2 SFDVKD. The junction had 5 bases not matched to a gene; V was cut back by 4 bases and J by 5 bases. The CDR3 runs 16 residues. The CDR3 protein is CATSDKGLAGAETQYF. DNA of the CDR3: TGTGCCACCAGTGACAAGGGACTAGCGGGAGCGGAGACCCAGTACTTC.

The J gene is TRBJ1-1, the V gene TRBV7-9; D possibly corresponds to TRBD1 (5 bases). V was pared by 1 base and J by 1 base, with 10 bases between. The germline CDR1 and CDR2 sequences are SEHNR and FQNEAQ (reference sequence). The CDR3 has 15 residues. The CDR3 DNA sequence: TGTGCCAGCAGCTTAGGGGGTAGGGGGAACACTGAAGCTTTCTTT. It yields the protein CASSLGGRGNTEAFF.

CDR3 DNA sequence: TGCGCCAGTCCCCTCGGGAGGGCCTCTGGAAACACCATATATTTT. It translates to CASPLGRASGNTIYF. This chain connects TRBV5-1 to TRBJ1-3; no reliable D call. The CDR3 contains 15 residues. Germline CDR1 SGHRS, CDR2 YFSETQ. Between the trimmed V and J ends, which lost 8 bases and 0 bases, there was a span of 15 bases.

The rearrangement joins TRBV3-1 (or the pseudogene TRBV3-2) to TRBJ2-3; TRBD2 is a possible D gene (5 bases). Looked up from germline, CDR1 is LGHDT and CDR2 is YNNKEL (reference sequence). This CDR3 spans 17 amino acids. The V end was cut by 0 bases, the J end by 2 bases, with 15 bases between. Written as DNA, the CDR3 is TGTGCCAGCAGCCAAGAACGCTCCCCGGGGTACACAGATACGCAGTATTTT. Translated: CASSQERSPGYTDTQYF.

In DNA form, the CDR3 reads TGTGCCAGCTCACCATTAACAGGAGCCTACGAGCAGTACTTC. Amino acid sequence: CASSPLTGAYEQYF. The V call is TRBV18, the J call TRBJ2-7, with D possibly being TRBD1 (5 bases). Looked up from germline, CDR1 is KGHSH and CDR2 is LQKENI. V lost 2 bases to trimming and J lost 2 bases, with 10 bases between them. The CDR3 has 14 residues.

The V and J genes are TRBV6-6 and TRBJ1-2, with no clear D. CDR3 size: 15 residues. The germline V gene encodes CDR1 MNHNY and CDR2 SVGAGI (reference sequence). Trimming pared 0 bases from V and 3 bases from J, leaving 11 bases between. CDR3 DNA sequence: TGTGCCAGCAGTTACTCGAGCGGGATCGACTATGGCTACACCTTC. Amino acid sequence: CASSYSSGIDYGYTF.

The rearrangement joins TRBV28 to TRBJ1-4; the D is unclear. Germline V gene sequence: CDR1 MDHEN, CDR2 SYDVKM. The CDR3 is 13 residues long. V was pared by 3 bases and J by 8 bases, with 10 bases between. The CDR3 here is CASSFLREEKLFF. The CDR3 DNA sequence: TGTGCCAGCAGTTTTCTGCGGGAGGAAAAACTGTTTTTT.

The chain is built from TRBV18 and TRBJ2-7; D not resolved. The CDR3 is 13 amino acids. Trimming shortened V by 1 base and J by 6 bases, and 10 bases separated the two germline ends. Looked up from germline, CDR1 is KGHSH and CDR2 is LQKENI. The CDR3 nucleotides read TGTGCCAGCTCACCACTCACACCTCCCGAGCAGTACTTC. Protein: CASSPLTPPEQYF.

The chain is built from TRBV9 and TRBJ1-3, with 7 positions matching TRBD1. J lost 4 bases, V lost 4 bases, and 14 bases had no gene match. Germline CDR1 reads SGDLS; CDR2 reads YYNGEE. The CDR3 runs to 17 residues. In nucleotides, the CDR3 is TGTGCCAGCAGCCCAATGACAGGGAGCGCTGGGGGAAACACCATATATTTT. It is translated as CASSPMTGSAGGNTIYF.

The chain links TRBV27 to TRBJ2-3, with a weak D call TRBD2 (6 bases). This CDR3 contains 15 residues. From germline, CDR1 is MNHEY and CDR2 SMNVEV (reference sequence). Trimming pared 6 bases from V and 0 bases from J, leaving 13 bases between. CDR3 nucleotide sequence: TGTGCCAGCAGGAGACCCCGGGGGAGCACAGATACGCAGTATTTT. As protein: CASRRPRGSTDTQYF.

The J gene is TRBJ1-5, the V gene TRBV18; 9 bases align to TRBD1. Germline trimming cut 3 bases from V and 0 bases from J; bases unmatched to any gene: 6. The CDR3 extends over 17 amino acids. The germline CDR1 and CDR2 sequences are KGHSH and LQKENI. CDR3: CASSPRGTGSSNQPQHF. As DNA, the CDR3 is TGTGCCAGCTCACCGCGCGGGACAGGGAGTAGCAATCAGCCCCAGCATTTT.

The chain joins TRBV5-1 to TRBJ2-1; 8 nucleotides match TRBD1. From germline, CDR1 is SGHRS and CDR2 YFSETQ. The V segment lost 4 bases and the J segment 6 bases; nucleotides outside the gene matches: 9. The CDR3 covers 15 residues. CDR3: CASSQDRALGNEQFF. The CDR3 DNA reads as TGCGCCAGCAGCCAGGACAGGGCATTGGGCAATGAGCAGTTCTTC. Looking up the rest from reference TRBV5-1 and TRBJ2-1 gives the full variable domain: KAGVTQTPRYLIKTRGQQVTLSCSPISGHRSVSWYQQTPGQGLQFLFEYFSETQRNKGNFPGRFSGRQFSNSRSEMNVSTLELGDSALYLCASSQDRALGNEQFFGPGTRLTVL.

A single count supports this clone. This chain connects TRBV28 to TRBJ2-7; TRBD2 might be the D (7 bases). The germline V and J ends were trimmed by 7 bases and 1 base, with 20 bases remaining between them. Germline V gene sequence: CDR1 MDHEN, CDR2 SYDVKM. This CDR3 is 16 amino acids long. The CDR3: CASTLGGAGSSYEQYF. CDR3 coding DNA: TGTGCCAGCACCCTTGGGGGGGCGGGATCATCCTACGAGCAGTACTTC.

The V gene is TRBV29-1, the J gene TRBJ2-7; 7 bases match TRBD1. The CDR3 extends over 13 amino acids. With 5 bases clipped from V and 0 bases from J, the junction kept 4 bases outside the gene matches. CDR1 and CDR2 from the germline V gene are SQVTM and ANQGSEA. CDR3 sequence reads: CSVPRDSSYEQYF. CDR3 bases: TGCAGCGTTCCCCGGGACAGCTCCTACGAGCAGTACTTC.